This TCR beta chain was documented in a study of CD8+ T cells in alopecia areata. About the research overall: Treatment of the treated patients consisted of oral tofacitinib, 5 to 10 mg twice daily. Notes on the study in general: Compared with mice, patients displayed less clear TCR sharing, possibly for HLA-related reasons. Among the top 100, expanded CD8+ clones were significantly decreased by tofacitinib, as was scalp clonality.

Treatment given: oral pan-JAK inhibitor, 5-10 mg twice daily. Between the trimmed V and J ends, which lost 1 base and 5 bases, there was a span of 8 bases. The CDR3 covers 13 residues. The V gene's germline CDR1 is SGHAT and CDR2 FQNNGV. This clone showed up just once. Its matching antigen is unknown. The same CDR3 is also encoded by other DNA sequences in this sample. Extracted RNA was reverse transcribed into cDNA, the sequencing template. The table came from immunoSEQ multiplex PCR; TCRdb's copy has only in-frame clones and leaves some out. This repertoire shows 190,000 or so clones, roughly 53% found once; its top ten account for around 12%.

The chain links TRBV11-2 to TRBJ1-1, with a weak D call TRBD1 (5 bases). The sequencing here drew on CD8+ T cells sorted from blood, taken at week 24, from a patient treated with tofacitinib. This TCR was recovered from a human donor with alopecia areata. This chain's CDR3 is CASSLVGGTEAFF. CDR3 nucleotide sequence: TGTGCCAGCAGCTTAGTGGGGGGGACTGAAGCTTTCTTT.